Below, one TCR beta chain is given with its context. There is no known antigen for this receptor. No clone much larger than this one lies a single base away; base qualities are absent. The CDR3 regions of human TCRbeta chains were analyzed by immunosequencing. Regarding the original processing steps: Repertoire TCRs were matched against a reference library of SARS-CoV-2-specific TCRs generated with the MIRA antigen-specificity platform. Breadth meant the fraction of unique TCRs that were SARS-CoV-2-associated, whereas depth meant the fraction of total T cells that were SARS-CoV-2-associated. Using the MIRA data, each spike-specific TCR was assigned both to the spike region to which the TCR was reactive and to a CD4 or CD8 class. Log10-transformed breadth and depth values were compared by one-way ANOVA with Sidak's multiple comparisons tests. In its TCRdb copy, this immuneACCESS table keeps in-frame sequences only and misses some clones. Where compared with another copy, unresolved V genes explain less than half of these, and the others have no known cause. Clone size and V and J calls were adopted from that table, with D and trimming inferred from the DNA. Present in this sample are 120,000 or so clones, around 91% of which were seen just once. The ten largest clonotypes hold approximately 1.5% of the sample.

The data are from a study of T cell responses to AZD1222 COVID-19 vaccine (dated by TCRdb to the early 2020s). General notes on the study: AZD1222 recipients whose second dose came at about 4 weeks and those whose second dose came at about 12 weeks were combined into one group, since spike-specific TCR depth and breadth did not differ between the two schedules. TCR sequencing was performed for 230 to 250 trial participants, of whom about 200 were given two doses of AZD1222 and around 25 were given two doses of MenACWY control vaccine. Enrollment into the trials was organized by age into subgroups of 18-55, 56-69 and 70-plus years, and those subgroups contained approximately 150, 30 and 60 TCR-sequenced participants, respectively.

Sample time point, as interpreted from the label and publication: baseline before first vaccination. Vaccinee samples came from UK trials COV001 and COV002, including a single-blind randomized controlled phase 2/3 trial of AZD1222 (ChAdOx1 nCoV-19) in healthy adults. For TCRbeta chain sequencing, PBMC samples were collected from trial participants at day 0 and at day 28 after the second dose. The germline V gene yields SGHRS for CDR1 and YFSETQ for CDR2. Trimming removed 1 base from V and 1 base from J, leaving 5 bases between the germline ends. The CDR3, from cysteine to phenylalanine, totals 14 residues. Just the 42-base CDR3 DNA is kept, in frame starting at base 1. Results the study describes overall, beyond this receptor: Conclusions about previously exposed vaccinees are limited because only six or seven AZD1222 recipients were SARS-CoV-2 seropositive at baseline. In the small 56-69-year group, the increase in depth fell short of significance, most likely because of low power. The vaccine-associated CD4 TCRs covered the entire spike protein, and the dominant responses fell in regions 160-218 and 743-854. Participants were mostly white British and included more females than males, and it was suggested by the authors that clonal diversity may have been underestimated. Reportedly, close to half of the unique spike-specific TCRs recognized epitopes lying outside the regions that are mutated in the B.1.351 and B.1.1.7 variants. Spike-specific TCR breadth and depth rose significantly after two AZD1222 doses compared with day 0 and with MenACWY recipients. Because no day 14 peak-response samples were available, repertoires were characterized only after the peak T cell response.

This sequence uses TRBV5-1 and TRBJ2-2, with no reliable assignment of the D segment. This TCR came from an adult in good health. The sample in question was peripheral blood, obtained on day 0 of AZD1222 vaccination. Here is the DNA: TGCGCCAGCAGCTTGAGCCTGAACACCGGGGAGCTGTTTTTT. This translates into CASSLSLNTGELFF.